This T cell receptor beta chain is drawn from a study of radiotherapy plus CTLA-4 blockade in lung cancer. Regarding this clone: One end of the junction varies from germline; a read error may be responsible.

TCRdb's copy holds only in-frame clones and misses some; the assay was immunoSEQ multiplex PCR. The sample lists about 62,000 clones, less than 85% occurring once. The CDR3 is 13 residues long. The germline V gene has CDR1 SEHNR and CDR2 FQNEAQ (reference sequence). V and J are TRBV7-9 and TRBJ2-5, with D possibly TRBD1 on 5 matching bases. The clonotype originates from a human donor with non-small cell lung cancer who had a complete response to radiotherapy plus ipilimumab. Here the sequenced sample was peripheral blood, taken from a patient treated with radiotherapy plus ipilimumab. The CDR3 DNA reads TGTGCCGGCAGCCGACAGTGGCAAGAGACCCAGTACTTC. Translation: CAGSRQWQETQYF. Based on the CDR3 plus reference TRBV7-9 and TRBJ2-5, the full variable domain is DTGVSQNPRHKITKRGQNVTFRCDPISEHNRLYWYRQTLGQGPEFLTYFQNEAQLEKSRLLSDRFSAERPKGSFSTLEIQRTEQGDSAMYLCAGSRQWQETQYFGPGTRLLVL.